This T cell receptor beta chain comes out of a study of cytomegalovirus exposure and HLA in healthy donors (dated by TCRdb to about 2017). With respect to the entire study: According to an earlier analysis of a few hundred of the donors, 150 million to 200 million T cells yielded 90 million to 140 million unique TCR beta sequences and 276 Gb of sequence data. Approximately 300 gigabases of sequencing data and around 85 million unique TCR sequences made up an early release that covered fewer than 650 HLA-typed donors. Of the roughly 400 genotyped donors, over 70% fell in the genetic ancestry cluster associated with self-reported Caucasian donors. The study was designed to test whether signatures of past pathogen exposure could be identified by cataloging public T cell receptors. Using immunosequencing, the study profiled T cell repertoires from 666 subjects and related those repertoires to cytomegalovirus serostatus. Besides the first cohort of 500 to 700 subjects, a separate validation cohort made up of around 120 different subjects was used. The study combined high-throughput TCR immunosequencing, statistical association of individual TCRs with disease status, and machine learning to predict cytomegalovirus infection status. In a later analysis, previously published TCR beta repertoires from 550 to 750 donors were re-analyzed and high-resolution HLA genotyping was added so that TCR occurrence patterns could be studied. Rather than drawing on any new phenotypic data, the later analysis identified candidate immune exposures from TCR beta sequences and the way those sequences occurred across donors. To decide whether each TCR beta V gene segment behaved as functional or pseudogenic, an earlier analysis of 587 of the donors relied on high-throughput TCR beta sequencing. Donor age, sex, ethnicity and CMV serostatus were compiled alongside the repertoire data. A later genetic analysis took genome-wide SNP genotypes for about 65% of the 666 donors and used that subset as a discovery cohort. All discovery cohort repertoires had been generated using a single sequencing platform. HLA typing covered class I and class II loci at four-digit resolution. Typing coverage differed by locus: A, B, C, DRB1 and DQB1 were typed in roughly 620-640 donors, DQA1 in 500 to 550, DPA1 in some 600, and DPB1 in roughly 470. Five DR-DQ haplotypes were treated as single units for association and clustering because of strong linkage in the cohort. Among 398 genotyped donors of the cohort, an average of around 250,000 unique TCR beta nucleotide sequences was sequenced per donor, of which roughly 17% were non-productive. Broader findings and caveats from the paper: Sequencing depth was assumed to be roughly uniform across donors in the presence/absence analyses, though that assumption may not hold. A later analysis reported that several top co-occurrence clusters appeared linked to parvovirus B19, influenza, CMV and Epstein-Barr virus. A cluster of highly shared sequence variants was judged likely to be a technical artifact of the sequencing pipeline. The only immune exposure information available for the cohort was CMV serostatus. Compared with equally common non-associated chains, HLA-associated TCR beta chains in a later analysis were more clonally expanded and had lower generation probabilities. A further reported finding was that TCR beta sequences accurately predicted the HLA-A and HLA-B alleles for most subjects in the first cohort. In a later analysis, the rate of TCR association differed among HLA loci, with DRB1 alleles having the most associated TCRs and HLA-C alleles having the fewest. In this cohort, only TCR beta chains were sequenced, and detectable features were limited by the absence of alpha or paired-chain data. Most TCR sequences were observed very rarely across donors, whereas some public TCRs were present in many individuals. In a later analysis, more than 15,000 TCR beta sequences were associated with specific HLA alleles at a false discovery rate of 0.05. When HLA alleles, especially DR and DQ, strongly co-occurred, TCR associations were difficult to assign to individual alleles. Because counts were too low, around 18 rarely observed V segments, including chromosome 9 orphons, were left out of the earlier analysis of 500 to 750 of the donors. A later genetic analysis associated a missense DCLRE1C variant with V-gene and J-gene trimming of TCR beta chains, and an independent cohort replicated the association. In a later genetic analysis, fewer N-insertions in productive TCRs were reported among donors in an Asian-associated ancestry cluster than the 666-donor mean. According to the authors, the approach could potentially be generalized to other disease states and immunological phenotypes. A total of 164 TCR beta chains were listed by the study as associated with cytomegalovirus. An earlier analysis of approximately 600 of the donors showed that most TCR beta V segments appeared in productive rearrangements either about 87% or about 30% of the time, which broadly matched IMGT annotations. Linkage disequilibrium might explain the correlated functional status among segregating V segments, but an unknown experimental factor could not be excluded. Because some donors lacked HLA typing at each locus, the association tests relied only on the typed subset. A few of the identified cytomegalovirus-associated TCR beta chains were confirmed in vitro to be specific for cytomegalovirus antigens. A later analysis found that most CMV-associated TCR beta chains appeared HLA-restricted, with HLA associations seemingly driven largely by CMV exposure. In both the original and validation cohorts, the classifier was reported to diagnose cytomegalovirus status with high specificity and sensitivity.

The cohort was made up of hundreds of healthy bone marrow donors. Cohort members were all nominally healthy when sampled, although unrecorded immune exposures were likely present. The donor was CMV seronegative and belonged to the group of around 350 seronegative cohort members. A peripheral blood sample was collected from each donor, and TCR beta sequencing was performed on peripheral blood mononuclear cells. Genomic DNA extraction from the blood cell samples was performed with the Qiagen DNeasy Blood Extraction Kit. The library came from the immunoSEQ multiplex PCR assay. For the multiplex PCR, a mixture combining 60 forward primers for TCR Vbeta segments and 13 reverse primers for TCR Jbeta segments was used. The CDR3 region of rearranged TCR beta genes was amplified from genomic DNA by a multiplex PCR assay. On the Illumina HiSeq System, the amplified TCR beta libraries were sequenced as 87-base-pair reads. On the study's bioinformatics: A later analysis tallied 80 million to 95 million unique TCR beta chains across the roughly 610 repertoires, and around 12 million of those chains were shared by two or more donors. A nearest-neighbor algorithm error-corrected the raw reads and collapsed the reads into unique sequences, merging closely related sequences to remove PCR and sequencing errors. To assign V, D and J gene segments, CDR3 sequences were aligned to IMGT reference sequences. Each retained sequence needed at least a six-nucleotide match to both a V gene segment and a J gene segment. Rearrangements were called productive when the CDR3 lacked stop codons and stayed in frame with V and J; all others were non-productive. Following IMGT convention, CDR3 was defined as the stretch from the second conserved V-encoded cysteine up to the conserved J-encoded phenylalanine. The earlier analysis of roughly 590 of the donors excluded sequences that lacked an unambiguous match to a single V gene segment. In an earlier analysis of 587 of the donors, V segments were called functional above 56.7% productive rearrangements and were called segregating when the between-donor standard deviation exceeded 5%. A statistical classification framework was built for diagnosing cytomegalovirus status from the catalog of TCR beta chain sequences. In a later analysis, TCR nucleotide sequences were compared against IMGT/GENE-DB human TR gene sequences so that V and J genes could be assigned. In a later analysis, CDR3 sequences and most-parsimonious VDJ recombination scenarios were assigned using the TCRdist pipeline. In a later analysis, each TCR beta chain was defined by its CDR3 amino acid sequence together with its V-gene family, and reads lacking a unique V-gene family were excluded. As a way to deal with suspected cross-contamination and a sequencing artifact, a later analysis dropped nearly 600 nucleotide sequences that were highly shared and had low generation probability. For each public chain, a later analysis derived a clonal expansion index from normalized ranks of inferred template counts within each repertoire. Generation probabilities in a later analysis came from a VDJ recombination model fitted to out-of-frame rearrangements, and those results were checked against IGoR. In a later analysis, TCR-TCR, TCR-HLA and TCR-CMV co-occurrence was scored with hypergeometric tests, and a repertoire-size bias correction was applied to TCR pairs. In a later analysis, false discovery rates were estimated by permuting HLA or CMV assignments 20 times. In a later analysis, co-occurring TCRs were grouped using DBSCAN, and TCRdist sequence similarity was added for clustering within HLA-allele-positive subsets. Repertoires with fewer than 30,000 or more than 120,000 public chains were left out of co-occurrence clustering, as were about 5 repertoires with anomalous nucleotide sharing. What TCRdb holds here is the immuneACCESS table cut down to in-frame rearrangements. Part of the clones is not present; checked against another copy, under half of the missing clones reflect an unresolved V gene, and the others are unexplained. For V, J and clone size, that table is used; D and trimming come from the DNA. This sample lists fewer than 75,000 clones; roughly 77% were detected once. The ten largest account for around 4.7% of the sample.

Details on this clone: Its antigen is currently not known. The record has no base qualities; no much larger clone is one base away.

The sample comprised PBMCs. This clonotype originated in a woman under 40 in good health and CMV-seronegative.

The encoded CDR3 is CASSRIAGGAYNEQFF. The sequenced DNA is TGTGCCAGCAGCCGGATAGCGGGGGGCGCCTACAATGAGCAGTTCTTC. The sequence links TRBV5-6 to TRBJ2-1, and TRBD2 matches 10 of the central bases. The CDR3 starts with the cysteine, ends with the phenylalanine, and has 16 residues. Here the CDR3 DNA is all that survives: 48 bases in frame from base 1. Compared with germline, V lacks 4 bases and J lacks 2 bases; bases without a gene match: 6. Sequences SGHDT (CDR1) and YYEEEE (CDR2) are obtained from the germline V gene.